The clone carrying this TCR beta chain has only a few counts. Its specificity is not known. The junction differs from germline at one of its ends, possibly a read error. The same CDR3 also results from other DNA sequences found in this sample. The method was immunoSEQ multiplex PCR; TCRdb's version includes in-frame clones alone and lacks a portion of them. Singletons are absent from the sample, which has about 43,000 clones. This entry comes from a study of T cell clonality in common variable immunodeficiency. Study-level findings and limits: Compared with controls, CVID subjects had fewer shared TCRbeta clones. CVID subjects showed higher TCRbeta clonality than healthy controls. Fewer deletions and N-nucleotide insertions were reportedly seen in common variable immunodeficiency TCR beta sequences.

Blood samples were heparinized, 5 to 8 ml per donor. This TCR was sampled from a person aged 18 to 70 in good health. The sequenced sample was peripheral blood mononuclear cells.

The CDR3 DNA, read in part, is TGCAGCGCTACCGGGGGAGGGGTGTCCTATAATTCACCC. It is translated as CSATGGGVSYNSP. The complete CDR3 sequence is CSATGGGVSYNSPLHF. The chain links TRBV20-1 to TRBJ1-6, with D perhaps TRBD1 (5 bases). The observed sequence ends 3 residues before the CDR3 terminus, with the missing tail filled in from the germline J gene. The germline V gene encodes CDR1 DFQATT and CDR2 SNEGSKA (reference sequence). This CDR3 is 16 amino acids long.